The rows below give T cell receptor beta chains drawn from one sample of a study of blood T cells in healthy people across ages. TCRdb ran MiXCR on the 5' RACE reads and lists one entry per CDR3 protein. The repertoire includes approximately 600,000 distinct CDR3 sequences, under 65% of them detected once, and over 30% sits in the top ten. The sequenced material came from blood. The receptors here all came from a man aged 55 to 70 in good health. The CDR3 runs from the conserved cysteine through the conserved F or W. D genes are given only for firm matches. Only some rows state a clone size, as once, few, many or a class for expanded clones.

V	D	J	size	DNA	CDR3
TRBV21-1	-	TRBJ1-4	once	TGTGCCAGCAGCAAAGGCCGGGGACTGATCGAAAAACTGTTTTTT	CASSKGRGLIEKLFF
TRBV4-2	-	TRBJ1-2	few	TGTGCCAGCCTGGGGGAGTCGGATGGCTACACCTTC	CASLGESDGYTF
TRBV10-3	-	TRBJ2-5	-	TGTGCCATCAGTGGATTTGCGGGGCACGGGCAGGGGACCCAGTACTTC	CAISGFAGHGQGTQYF
TRBV2	TRBD1	TRBJ2-7	-	TGTGCCAGCAGTGGGGGACAGGGGTACTACGAGCAGTACTTC	CASSGGQGYYEQYF
TRBV29-1	-	TRBJ2-7	-	TGCAGCGTACAGGGTCTATCCTACGAGCAGTACTTC	CSVQGLSYEQYF
TRBV18	TRBD1	TRBJ1-1	few	TGTGCCAGCTCGCCGGGACAGGGGCGTTTAGTGTCTGAAGCTTTCTTT	CASSPGQGRLVSEAFF
TRBV2	TRBD1	TRBJ2-7	few	TGTGCCAGCAGTGAATTGGGACAGCACGAGCAGTACTTC	CASSELGQHEQYF
TRBV6-2/TRBV6-3	-	TRBJ2-3	-	TGTGCCACCCGGACGGCGACAGATACGCAGTATTTT	CATRTATDTQYF
TRBV7-9	TRBD1	TRBJ1-4	-	TGTGCCAGCAGCCTGGACAGGGCAAAGCTAGAAAAACTGTTTTTT	CASSLDRAKLEKLFF
TRBV5-1	-	TRBJ2-5	-	TGTGCCAGCAGTTTAGCATGGGAGACCCAGTACTTC	CASSLAWETQYF
TRBV7-6	-	TRBJ2-3	-	TGTGCCAGCAGCTTAGCGCCAGTCGGAGATACGCAGTATTTT	CASSLAPVGDTQYF
TRBV9	TRBD1	TRBJ2-7	-	TGTGCCAGCAGCCTTGGGGGACAGGACGTCGGCGAGCAGTACTTC	CASSLGGQDVGEQYF
TRBV28	-	TRBJ2-2	-	TGTGCCAGCAGTTCAAGGGGAGGGAACACCGGGGAGCTGTTTTTT	CASSSRGGNTGELFF
TRBV7-2	-	TRBJ2-4	-	TGTGCCAGCAGCTCAGGGATAGGGCCAAACATTCAGTACTTC	CASSSGIGPNIQYF
TRBV10-3	TRBD2	TRBJ2-7	-	TGTGCCATCGCGGGGGAAGTCCTCTACGAGCAGTACTTC	CAIAGEVLYEQYF
TRBV28	TRBD2	TRBJ2-3	-	TGTGCCAGCACGGCCCCAGCGGGGGGTAGCACAGATACGCAGTATTTT	CASTAPAGGSTDTQYF
TRBV10-3	-	TRBJ2-3	-	TGTGCCATCAGTGAGTCTCCCACCACAGATACGCAGTATTTT	CAISESPTTDTQYF
TRBV6-1	-	TRBJ2-5	-	TGTGCCAGCAGTGAAGTCTGGTCGTCCGAGACCCAGTACTTC	CASSEVWSSETQYF
TRBV7-2	-	TRBJ1-1	once	TGTGCCAGCAGCTCGACGAGGGCCATGAACACGGAAGCTTTCTTT	CASSSTRAMNTEAFF
TRBV12-3/TRBV12-4	-	TRBJ2-1	-	TGTGCCAGCAGTTTTACCTACTCCTACAATGAGCAGTTCTTC	CASSFTYSYNEQFF
TRBV20-1	TRBD2	TRBJ2-7	-	TGCAGTGCTAGAGGGGTAGCGGGCTCCTACGAGCAGTACTTC	CSARGVAGSYEQYF
TRBV12-3/TRBV12-4	-	TRBJ2-3	-	TGTGCCAGCAGCCGTCGGGTCAGCCAGGGCACAGATACGCAGTATTTT	CASSRRVSQGTDTQYF
TRBV6-6	-	TRBJ1-1	-	TGTGCCAGCATCGCCGGTGGGAACACTGAAGCTTTCTTT	CASIAGGNTEAFF
TRBV5-5	-	TRBJ2-1	-	TGTGCCAGCAGCCCGGGGGTGGGCAACCACAATGAGCAGTTCTTC	CASSPGVGNHNEQFF
TRBV12-5	-	TRBJ2-3	-	TGTGCTAGTGCCCGGGACTTGGGCACAGATACGCAGTATTTT	CASARDLGTDTQYF
TRBV20-1	-	TRBJ2-5	few	TGCAGTGCTGGCGGCTCCCACCAAGAGACCCAGTACTTC	CSAGGSHQETQYF
TRBV5-6	-	TRBJ2-3	many	TGTGCCAGCAGCTTCAGGGGAGGCTCAGGTACGCAGTATTTT	CASSFRGGSGTQYF
TRBV7-8	-	TRBJ2-3	-	TGTGCCAGCAGCTTAGCACAGGGCACAAATGCGCAGTATTTT	CASSLAQGTNAQYF
TRBV7-2	TRBD2	TRBJ2-5	-	TGTGCCAGCAGCTTAGGACTAGCGGGGGGGAGGGAGACCCAGTACTTC	CASSLGLAGGRETQYF
TRBV6-2/TRBV6-3	-	TRBJ1-2	-	TGTGCCAGCACTGGGCGACAGGCTAACTATGGCTACACCTTC	CASTGRQANYGYTF
TRBV20-1	-	TRBJ2-1	many	TGCAGTGCTTTCCAATTAAGTGAGCAGTTCTTC	CSAFQLSEQFF
TRBV9	-	TRBJ2-7	-	TGTGCCAGCAGCCCTCACTTAGGGACCCCTACCGAGCAGTACTTC	CASSPHLGTPTEQYF
TRBV9	-	TRBJ2-2	-	TGTGCCAGCAGCGTAGCTGAGGGGACCGGGGAGCTGTTTTTT	CASSVAEGTGELFF
TRBV20-1	-	TRBJ1-5	-	TGCAGTGCTAAGAACAGGGTGAATCAGCCCCAGCATTTT	CSAKNRVNQPQHF
TRBV3-1	-	TRBJ2-5	-	TGTGCCAGCAGCCCCGTTGGCGGGGACGGAGAGACCCAGTACTTC	CASSPVGGDGETQYF
TRBV3-1	TRBD2	TRBJ2-1	once	TGTGCCAGCAGCCAAGATCCAGCGGGGGGCTATGAGCAGTTCTTC	CASSQDPAGGYEQFF
TRBV12-3/TRBV12-4	-	TRBJ2-5	-	TGTGCCAGCAGTTTGTTAGGGGTTCGCCAAGAGACCCAGTACTTC	CASSLLGVRQETQYF
TRBV12-3/TRBV12-4	-	TRBJ2-2	-	TGTGCCAGCACCCCAATCCCCCAGGGACCGAACACCGGGGAGCTGTTTTTT	CASTPIPQGPNTGELFF
TRBV4-1	-	TRBJ2-6	few	TGCGCCAGCAGCCGCGGGGAATCTGGGGCCAACGTCCTGACTTTC	CASSRGESGANVLTF
TRBV6-5	-	TRBJ2-1	-	TGTGCCAGCAGTAACCACAATGAGCAGTTCTTC	CASSNHNEQFF
TRBV12-3/TRBV12-4	TRBD2	TRBJ2-3	once	TGTGCCAGCAGTCCCCTGGGGACTAGAGATACGCAGTATTTT	CASSPLGTRDTQYF
TRBV20-1	-	TRBJ2-7	few	TGCAGTGCTAGTAGGGGTAGCTCCTACGAGCAGTACTTC	CSASRGSSYEQYF
TRBV7-9	TRBD1	TRBJ1-2	-	TGTGCCAGCAGCATTGGACAGGGGGTTAGCACCTTC	CASSIGQGVSTF
TRBV10-3	TRBD1	TRBJ1-2	-	TGTGCCATCAGTGCGGGACAGGGTAACTATGACTACACCTTC	CAISAGQGNYDYTF
TRBV5-1	-	TRBJ2-3	few	TGCGCCAGCAGCTTGGTGACAGGGGGACTAGCTGAGACAGATACGCAGTATTTT	CASSLVTGGLAETDTQYF
TRBV5-1	-	TRBJ1-5	-	TGCGCCAGCAGCCTGGACAGCCTCAATCAGCCCCAGCATTTT	CASSLDSLNQPQHF
TRBV7-2	-	TRBJ2-7	once	TGTGCCAGCAGCCCCACCATGGTTCGCGAGCAGTACTTC	CASSPTMVREQYF
TRBV12-3/TRBV12-4	TRBD2	TRBJ2-3	many	TGTGCCAGCAGTTGCGGGGGGGGCGGAGATACGCAGTATTTT	CASSCGGGGDTQYF
TRBV4-2	-	TRBJ1-2	few	TGTGCCAGCAGCCCGGACGGAGGACCCTTTAACTATGGCTACACCTTC	CASSPDGGPFNYGYTF
TRBV9	TRBD2	TRBJ2-1	-	TGCGCCAGCAGCGTAGACGGGGGGGGCTACAATGAGCAGTTCTTC	CASSVDGGGYNEQFF
TRBV6-6	-	TRBJ2-7	few	TGTGCCAGCACCCAGGGTTCGGGGGCCTCCTACGAGCAGTACTTC	CASTQGSGASYEQYF
TRBV6-5	-	TRBJ2-5	-	TGTGCCAGCAGTTACTCTACCCGGTACCAAGAGACCCAGTACTTC	CASSYSTRYQETQYF
TRBV6-2/TRBV6-3	TRBD2	TRBJ2-3	once	TGTGCCAGCAGTGACACCGGGACTAGCTTCGCAGATACGCAGTATTTT	CASSDTGTSFADTQYF
TRBV28	-	TRBJ1-5	few	TGTGCCAGCAGTTTGAGGACCTACAATCAGCCCCAGCATTTT	CASSLRTYNQPQHF
TRBV29-1	TRBD1	TRBJ2-7	-	TGCAGCGCCAAAAAGGGAGACAGGGCTAGCTCCTACGAGCAGTACTTC	CSAKKGDRASSYEQYF
TRBV4-2	TRBD1	TRBJ2-5	-	TGTGCCAGCAGCCAAGATGGGACAGAGGAGACCCAGTACTTC	CASSQDGTEETQYF
TRBV6-2/TRBV6-3	-	TRBJ1-6	-	TGTGCCAGCAGTTCCCACGGGGTCGGGAATTCACCCCTCCACTTT	CASSSHGVGNSPLHF
TRBV18	TRBD2	TRBJ2-1	once	TGTGCCAGCTCACCACTACTAGCGGGGGGCGCACTTCAAGAGACCCAGTTCTTC	CASSPLLAGGALQETQFF
TRBV12-3/TRBV12-4	TRBD1	TRBJ2-1	-	TGTGCCAGCAGTCCACAGGGGGACCACTACAATGAGCAGTTCTTC	CASSPQGDHYNEQFF